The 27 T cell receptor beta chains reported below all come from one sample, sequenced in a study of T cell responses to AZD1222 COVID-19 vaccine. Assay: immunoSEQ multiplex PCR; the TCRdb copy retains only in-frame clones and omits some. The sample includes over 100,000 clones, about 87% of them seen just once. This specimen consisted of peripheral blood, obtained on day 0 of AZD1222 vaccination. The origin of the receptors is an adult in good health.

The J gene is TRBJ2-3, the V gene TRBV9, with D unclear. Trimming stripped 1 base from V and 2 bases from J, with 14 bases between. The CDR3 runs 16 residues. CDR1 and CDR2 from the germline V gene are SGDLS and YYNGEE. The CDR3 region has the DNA TGTGCCAGCAGCGTATTAGGGAATGCGTTCACAGATACGCAGTATTTT. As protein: CASSVLGNAFTDTQYF.

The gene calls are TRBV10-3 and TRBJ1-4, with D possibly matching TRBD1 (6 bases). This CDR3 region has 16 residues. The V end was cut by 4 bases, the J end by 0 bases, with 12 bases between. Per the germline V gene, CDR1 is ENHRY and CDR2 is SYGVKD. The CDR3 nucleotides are TGTGCCATCAGTGGGACAGCTGAATCAACTAATGAAAAACTGTTTTTT. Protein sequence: CAISGTAESTNEKLFF.

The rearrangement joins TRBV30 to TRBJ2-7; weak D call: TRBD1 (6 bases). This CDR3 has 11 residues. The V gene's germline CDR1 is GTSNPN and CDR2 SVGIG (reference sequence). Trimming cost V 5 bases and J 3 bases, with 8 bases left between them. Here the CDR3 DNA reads TGTGCCTGGGGGACAAGCTACGAGCAGTACTTC. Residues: CAWGTSYEQYF.

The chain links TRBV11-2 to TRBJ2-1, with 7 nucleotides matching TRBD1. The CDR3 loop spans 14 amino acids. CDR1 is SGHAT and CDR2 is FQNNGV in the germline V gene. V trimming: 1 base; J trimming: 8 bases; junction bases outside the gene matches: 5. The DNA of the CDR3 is TGTGCCAGCAGCTTAGTTTACAGGGGCGATGAGCAGTTCTTC. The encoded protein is CASSLVYRGDEQFF.

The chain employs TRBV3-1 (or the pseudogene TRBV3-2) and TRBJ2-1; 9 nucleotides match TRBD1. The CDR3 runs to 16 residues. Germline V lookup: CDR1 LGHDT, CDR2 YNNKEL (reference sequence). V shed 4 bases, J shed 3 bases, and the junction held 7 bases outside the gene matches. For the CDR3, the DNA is TGTGCCAGCAGCCCCTCCGGGACAGGGAACTACAATGAGCAGTTCTTC. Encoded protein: CASSPSGTGNYNEQFF.

The CDR3, as DNA: TGTGCCAGCAGCTTAAACAGGGGGAACGAAGCTTTCTTT. It translates to CASSLNRGNEAFF. The V call is TRBV7-8, the J call TRBJ1-1, with 8 bases identical to TRBD1. Germline loops: CDR1 SGHVS, CDR2 FQNEAQ. The CDR3 loop spans 13 amino acids. Trimming removed 2 bases from V and 8 bases from J; junction bases left unmatched: 4.

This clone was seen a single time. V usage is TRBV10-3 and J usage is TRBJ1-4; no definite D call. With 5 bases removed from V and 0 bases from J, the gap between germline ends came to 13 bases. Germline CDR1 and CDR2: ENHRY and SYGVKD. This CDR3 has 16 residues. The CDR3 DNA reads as TGTGCCATCAGTCTGGAAGAATCCGCAACTAATGAAAAACTGTTTTTT. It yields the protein CAISLEESATNEKLFF.

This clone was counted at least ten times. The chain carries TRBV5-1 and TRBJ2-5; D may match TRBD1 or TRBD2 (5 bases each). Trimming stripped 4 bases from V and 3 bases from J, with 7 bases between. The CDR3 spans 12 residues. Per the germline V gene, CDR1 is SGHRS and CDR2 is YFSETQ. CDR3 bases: TGCGCCAGCAGCGTGGGGGAAGAGACCCAGTACTTC. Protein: CASSVGEETQYF.

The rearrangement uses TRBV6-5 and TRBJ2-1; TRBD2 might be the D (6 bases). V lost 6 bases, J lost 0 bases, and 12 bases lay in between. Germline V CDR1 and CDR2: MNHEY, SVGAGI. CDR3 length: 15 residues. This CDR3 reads CASRRRASSYNEQFF. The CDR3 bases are TGTGCCAGCAGGAGGAGGGCCAGCTCCTACAATGAGCAGTTCTTC.

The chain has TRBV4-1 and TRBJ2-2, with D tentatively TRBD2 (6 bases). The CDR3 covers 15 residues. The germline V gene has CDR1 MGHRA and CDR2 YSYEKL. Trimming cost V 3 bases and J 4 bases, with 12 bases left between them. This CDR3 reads CASSHWPRGTGELFF. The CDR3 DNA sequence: TGCGCCAGCAGCCACTGGCCGCGGGGCACCGGGGAGCTGTTTTTT.

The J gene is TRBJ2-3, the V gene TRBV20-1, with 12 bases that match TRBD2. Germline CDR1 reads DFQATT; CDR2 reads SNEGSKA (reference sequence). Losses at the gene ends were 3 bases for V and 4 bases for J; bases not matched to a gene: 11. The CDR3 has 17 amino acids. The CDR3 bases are TGCAGTGCTAGTAGGCTAGCGGGAGGGCCTCGGGCAGATACGCAGTATTTT. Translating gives CSASRLAGGPRADTQYF.

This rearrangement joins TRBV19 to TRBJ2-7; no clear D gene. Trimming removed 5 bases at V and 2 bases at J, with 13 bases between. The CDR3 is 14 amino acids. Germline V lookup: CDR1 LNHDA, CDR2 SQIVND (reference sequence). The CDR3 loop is CASSAGRSAYEQYF. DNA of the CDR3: TGTGCCAGTAGTGCTGGCAGGAGTGCCTACGAGCAGTACTTC.

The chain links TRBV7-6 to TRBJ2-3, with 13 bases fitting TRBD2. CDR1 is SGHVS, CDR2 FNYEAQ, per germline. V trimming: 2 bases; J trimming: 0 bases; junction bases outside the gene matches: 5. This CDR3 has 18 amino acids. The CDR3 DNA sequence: TGTGCCAGCAGCTTATCCCAGACTAGCGGGGGGAGCACAGATACGCAGTATTTT. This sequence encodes CASSLSQTSGGSTDTQYF.

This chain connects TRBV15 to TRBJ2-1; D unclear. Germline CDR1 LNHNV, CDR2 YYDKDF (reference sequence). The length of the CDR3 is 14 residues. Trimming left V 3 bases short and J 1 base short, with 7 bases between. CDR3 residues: CATSRKGSYNEQFF. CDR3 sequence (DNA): TGTGCCACCAGCAGGAAGGGTTCCTACAATGAGCAGTTCTTC.

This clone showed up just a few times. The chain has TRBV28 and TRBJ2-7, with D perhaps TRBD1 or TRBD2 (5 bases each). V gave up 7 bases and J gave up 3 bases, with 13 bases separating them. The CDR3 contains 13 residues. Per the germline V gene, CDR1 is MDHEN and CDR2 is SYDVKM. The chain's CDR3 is CASIGASFYEQYF. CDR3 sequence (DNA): TGTGCCAGCATCGGGGCGTCATTCTACGAGCAGTACTTC.

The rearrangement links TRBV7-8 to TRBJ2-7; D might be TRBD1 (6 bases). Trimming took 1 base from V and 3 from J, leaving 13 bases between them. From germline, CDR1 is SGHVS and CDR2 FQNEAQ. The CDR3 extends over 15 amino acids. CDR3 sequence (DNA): TGTGCCAGCAGCTTAGGACAGGCAGGGATCTACGAGCAGTACTTC. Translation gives CASSLGQAGIYEQYF.

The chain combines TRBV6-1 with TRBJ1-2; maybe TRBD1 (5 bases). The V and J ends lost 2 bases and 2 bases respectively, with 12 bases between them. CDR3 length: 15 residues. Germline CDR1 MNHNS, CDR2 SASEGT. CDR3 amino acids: CASSEIQALNYGYTF. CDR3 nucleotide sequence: TGTGCCAGCAGTGAAATACAGGCGCTAAACTATGGCTACACCTTC.

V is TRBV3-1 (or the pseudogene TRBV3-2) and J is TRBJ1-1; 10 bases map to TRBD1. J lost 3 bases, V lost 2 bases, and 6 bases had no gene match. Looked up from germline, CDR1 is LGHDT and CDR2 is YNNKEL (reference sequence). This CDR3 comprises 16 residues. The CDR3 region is CASSQYGTGVYTEAFF. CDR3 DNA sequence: TGTGCCAGCAGCCAATACGGGACAGGGGTTTACACTGAAGCTTTCTTT.

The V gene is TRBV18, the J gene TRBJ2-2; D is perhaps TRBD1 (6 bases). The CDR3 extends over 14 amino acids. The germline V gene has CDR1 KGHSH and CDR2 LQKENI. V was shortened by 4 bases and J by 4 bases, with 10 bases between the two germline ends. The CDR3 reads CASSLDRTTGELFF. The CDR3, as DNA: TGTGCCAGCTCACTCGACAGGACCACCGGGGAGCTGTTTTTT.

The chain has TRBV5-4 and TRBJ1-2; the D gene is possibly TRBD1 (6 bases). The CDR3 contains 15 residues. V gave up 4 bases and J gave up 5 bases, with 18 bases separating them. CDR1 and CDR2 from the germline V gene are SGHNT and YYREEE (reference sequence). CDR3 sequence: CASSPAGAAGYGYTF. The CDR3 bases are TGTGCCAGCAGCCCGGCGGGGGCAGCCGGGTATGGCTACACCTTC.

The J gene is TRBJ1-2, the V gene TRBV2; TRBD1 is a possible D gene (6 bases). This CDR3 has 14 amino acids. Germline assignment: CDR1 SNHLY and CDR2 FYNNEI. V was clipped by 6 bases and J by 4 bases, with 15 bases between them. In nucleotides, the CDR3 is TGTGCCAGCAGGGTCGCCGGGACACTCTATGGCTACACCTTC. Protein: CASRVAGTLYGYTF.

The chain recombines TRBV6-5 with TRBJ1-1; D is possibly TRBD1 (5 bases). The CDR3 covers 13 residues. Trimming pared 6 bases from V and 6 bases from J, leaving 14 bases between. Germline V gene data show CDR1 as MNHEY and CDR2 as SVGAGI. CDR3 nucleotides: TGTGCCAGCAGCTGGGGGGGAAACTCTGAAGCTTTCTTT. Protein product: CASSWGGNSEAFF.

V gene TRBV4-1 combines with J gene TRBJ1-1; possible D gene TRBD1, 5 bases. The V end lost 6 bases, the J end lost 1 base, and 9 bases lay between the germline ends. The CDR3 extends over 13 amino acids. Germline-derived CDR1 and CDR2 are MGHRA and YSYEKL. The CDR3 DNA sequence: TGCGCCAGCAGACCTACAGGGAACACTGAAGCTTTCTTT. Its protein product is CASRPTGNTEAFF.

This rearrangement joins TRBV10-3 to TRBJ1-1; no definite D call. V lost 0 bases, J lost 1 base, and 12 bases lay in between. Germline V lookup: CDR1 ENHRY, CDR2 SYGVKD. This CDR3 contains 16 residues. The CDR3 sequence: CAISESIGLRNTEAFF. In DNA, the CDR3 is TGTGCCATCAGTGAGTCGATCGGACTCCGGAACACTGAAGCTTTCTTT.

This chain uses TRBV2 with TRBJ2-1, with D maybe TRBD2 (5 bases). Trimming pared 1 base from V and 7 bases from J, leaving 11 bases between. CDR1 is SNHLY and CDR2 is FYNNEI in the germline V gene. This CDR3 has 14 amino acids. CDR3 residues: CASSEGYGGNEQFF. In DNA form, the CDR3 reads TGTGCCAGCAGTGAAGGGTATGGAGGTAATGAGCAGTTCTTC.

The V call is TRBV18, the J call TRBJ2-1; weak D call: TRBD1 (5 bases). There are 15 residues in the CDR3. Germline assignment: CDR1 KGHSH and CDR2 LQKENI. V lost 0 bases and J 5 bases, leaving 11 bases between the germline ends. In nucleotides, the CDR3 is TGTGCCAGCTCACCACCGTCTAAACAGGACAATGAGCAGTTCTTC. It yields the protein CASSPPSKQDNEQFF.

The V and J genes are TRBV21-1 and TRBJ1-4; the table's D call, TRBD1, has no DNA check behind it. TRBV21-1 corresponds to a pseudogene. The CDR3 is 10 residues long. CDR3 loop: CAGAGLRLFF. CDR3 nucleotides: TGTGCAGGGGCCGGCTTGCGGCTGTTTTTT.